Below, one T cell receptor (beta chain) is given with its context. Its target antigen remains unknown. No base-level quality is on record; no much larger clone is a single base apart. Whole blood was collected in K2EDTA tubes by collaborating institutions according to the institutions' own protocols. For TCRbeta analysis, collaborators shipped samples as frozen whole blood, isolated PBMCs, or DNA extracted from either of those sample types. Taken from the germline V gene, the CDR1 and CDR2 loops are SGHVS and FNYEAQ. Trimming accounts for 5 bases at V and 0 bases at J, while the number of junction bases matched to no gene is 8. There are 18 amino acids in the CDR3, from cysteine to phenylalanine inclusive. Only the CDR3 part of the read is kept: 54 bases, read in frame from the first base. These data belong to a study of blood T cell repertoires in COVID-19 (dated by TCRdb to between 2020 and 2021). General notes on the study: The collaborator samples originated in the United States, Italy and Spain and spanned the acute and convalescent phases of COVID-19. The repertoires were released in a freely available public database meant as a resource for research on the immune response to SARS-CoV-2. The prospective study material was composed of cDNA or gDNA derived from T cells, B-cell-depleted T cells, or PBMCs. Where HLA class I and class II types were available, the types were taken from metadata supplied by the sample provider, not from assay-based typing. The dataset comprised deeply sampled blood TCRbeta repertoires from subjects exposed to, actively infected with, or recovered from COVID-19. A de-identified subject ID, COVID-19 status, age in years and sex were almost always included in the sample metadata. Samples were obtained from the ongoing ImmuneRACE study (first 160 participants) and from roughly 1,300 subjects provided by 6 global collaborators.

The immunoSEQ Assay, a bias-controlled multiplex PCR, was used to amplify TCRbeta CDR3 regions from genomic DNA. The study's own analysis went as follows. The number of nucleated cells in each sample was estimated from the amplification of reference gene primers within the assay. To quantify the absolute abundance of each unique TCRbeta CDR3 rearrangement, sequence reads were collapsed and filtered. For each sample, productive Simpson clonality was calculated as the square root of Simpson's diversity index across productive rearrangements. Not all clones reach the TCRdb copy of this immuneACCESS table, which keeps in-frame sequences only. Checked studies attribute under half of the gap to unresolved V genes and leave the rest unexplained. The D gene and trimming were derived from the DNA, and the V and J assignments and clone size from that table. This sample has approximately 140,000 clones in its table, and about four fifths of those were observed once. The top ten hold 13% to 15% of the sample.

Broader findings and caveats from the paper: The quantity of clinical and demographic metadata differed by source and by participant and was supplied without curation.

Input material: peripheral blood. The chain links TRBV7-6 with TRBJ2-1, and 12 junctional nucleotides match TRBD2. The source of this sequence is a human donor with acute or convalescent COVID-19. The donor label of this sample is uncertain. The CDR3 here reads CASSQTSGGHLSYNEQFF. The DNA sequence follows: TGTGCCAGCAGCCAGACTAGCGGGGGTCATCTCTCCTACAATGAGCAGTTCTTC.